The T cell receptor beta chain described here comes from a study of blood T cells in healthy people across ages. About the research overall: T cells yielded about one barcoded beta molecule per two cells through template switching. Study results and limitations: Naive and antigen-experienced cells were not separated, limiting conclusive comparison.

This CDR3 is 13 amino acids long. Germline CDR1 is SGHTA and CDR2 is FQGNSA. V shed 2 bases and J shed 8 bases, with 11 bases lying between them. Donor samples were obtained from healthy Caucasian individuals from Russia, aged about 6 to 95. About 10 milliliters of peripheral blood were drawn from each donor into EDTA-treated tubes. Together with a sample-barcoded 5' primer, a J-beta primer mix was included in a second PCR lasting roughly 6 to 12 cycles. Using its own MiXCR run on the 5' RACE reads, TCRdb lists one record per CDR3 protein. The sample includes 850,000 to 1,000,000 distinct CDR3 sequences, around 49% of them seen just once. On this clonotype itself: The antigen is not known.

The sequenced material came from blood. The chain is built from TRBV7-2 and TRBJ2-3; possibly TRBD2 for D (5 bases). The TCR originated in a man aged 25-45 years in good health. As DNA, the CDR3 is TGTGCCAGCAGCTTACTCGACTACCCTACGCAGTATTTT. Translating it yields CASSLLDYPTQYF.